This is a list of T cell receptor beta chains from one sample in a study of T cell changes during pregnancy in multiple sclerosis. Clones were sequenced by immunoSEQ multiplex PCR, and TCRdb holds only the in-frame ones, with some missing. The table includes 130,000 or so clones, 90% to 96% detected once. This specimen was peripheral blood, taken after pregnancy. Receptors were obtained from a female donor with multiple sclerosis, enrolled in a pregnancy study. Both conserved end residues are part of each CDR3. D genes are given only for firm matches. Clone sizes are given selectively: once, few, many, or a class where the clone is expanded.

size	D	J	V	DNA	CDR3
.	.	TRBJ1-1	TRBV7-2	TGTGCCAGCAGCCCCTTAGAGCAGGATGAAGCTTTCTTT	CASSPLEQDEAFF
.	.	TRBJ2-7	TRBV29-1	TGCAGCGTTGAAGTCCAGGACAGTACCTACGAGCAGTACTTC	CSVEVQDSTYEQYF
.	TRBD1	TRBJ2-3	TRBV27	TGTGCCAGCAGTTCCGACAGGGTGGCAGATACGCAGTATTTT	CASSSDRVADTQYF
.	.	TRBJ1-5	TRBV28	TGTGCCAGCAGGTCGTTCAATCAGCCCCAGCATTTT	CASRSFNQPQHF
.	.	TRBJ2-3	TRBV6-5	TGTGCCAGCGTACCTCGGGGCACAGATACGCAGTATTTT	CASVPRGTDTQYF
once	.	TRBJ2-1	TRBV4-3	TGCGCCAGCAGCCAAGGAGTTTCGGGAAGGGAGCAGTTCTTC	CASSQGVSGREQFF
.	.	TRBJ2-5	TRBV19	TGTGCCAGTAGTACGAATCGAGGGGAGACCCAGTACTTC	CASSTNRGETQYF
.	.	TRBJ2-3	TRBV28	TGTGCCAGCAGTTTAGGGGTTGTGGGAGGACGCACAGATACGCAGTATTTT	CASSLGVVGGRTDTQYF
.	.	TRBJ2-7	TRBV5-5	TGTGCCAGCAGCTCCGGGGGATGGCCCAACGAGCAGTACTTC	CASSSGGWPNEQYF
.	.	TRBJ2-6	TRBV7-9	TGTGCCAGCAGCTTAGGGTTGGGAGCGGCTGGGGCCAACGTCCTGACTTTC	CASSLGLGAAGANVLTF
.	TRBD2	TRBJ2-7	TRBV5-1	TGCGCCAGCAGCGCCGGGGGAAGCGGGACTTCCTACGAGCAGTACTTC	CASSAGGSGTSYEQYF
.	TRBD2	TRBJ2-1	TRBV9	TGTGCCAGCAGCCCCACTAGCGGGACCTACAATGAGCAGTTCTTC	CASSPTSGTYNEQFF